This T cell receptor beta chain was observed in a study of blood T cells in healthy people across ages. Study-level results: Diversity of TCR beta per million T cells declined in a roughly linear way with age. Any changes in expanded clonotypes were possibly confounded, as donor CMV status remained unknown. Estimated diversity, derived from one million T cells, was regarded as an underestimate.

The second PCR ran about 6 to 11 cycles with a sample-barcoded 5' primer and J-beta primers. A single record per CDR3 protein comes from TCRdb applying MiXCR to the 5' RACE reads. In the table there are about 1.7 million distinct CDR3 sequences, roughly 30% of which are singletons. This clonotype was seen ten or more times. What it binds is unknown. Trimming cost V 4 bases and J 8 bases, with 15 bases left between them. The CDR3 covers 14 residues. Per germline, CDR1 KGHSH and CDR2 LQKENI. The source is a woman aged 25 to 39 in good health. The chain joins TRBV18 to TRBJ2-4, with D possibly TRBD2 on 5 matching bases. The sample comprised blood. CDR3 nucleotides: TGTGCCAGCTCACGTTATTCCGGGGATGACATTCAGTACTTC. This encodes CASSRYSGDDIQYF.